This TCR beta chain was obtained from a study of T cell responses to AZD1222 COVID-19 vaccine (dated by TCRdb to the early 2020s). Regarding the study in general: A total of approximately 240 trial participants underwent TCR sequencing, of whom 207 had received two doses of AZD1222 and about 25 had received two doses of the MenACWY control vaccine. Trial participants were enrolled by age into subgroups of 18-55, 56-69 and 70-plus years, and 148, 28 and 57 TCR-sequenced participants, respectively, were included in these subgroups. Results the study describes overall, beyond this receptor: After two AZD1222 doses, both the breadth and the depth of spike-specific TCRs were significantly higher than at day 0 and than in MenACWY recipients. Most participants were white British and females outnumbered males, and the authors suggested that clonal diversity may have been underestimated. In the small 56-69-year group, the increase in depth fell short of significance, most likely because of low power. Because no day 14 peak-response samples were available, the repertoires could be characterized only after the peak T cell response. Conclusions about previously exposed vaccinees are limited, since just six AZD1222 recipients were seropositive for SARS-CoV-2 at baseline. Vaccine-associated CD4 TCRs spanned the whole spike protein, with dominant responses in regions 160-218 and 743-854. Epitopes outside the regions mutated in the B.1.351 and B.1.1.7 variants were reportedly recognized by nearly half of the unique spike-specific TCRs.

The CDR3 regions of human TCRbeta chains were subjected to immunosequencing. The authors processed their data as follows. TCRs in the repertoires were matched against a reference library of SARS-CoV-2-specific TCRs that had been generated with the MIRA antigen-specificity platform. Breadth was defined as the fraction of unique TCRs that were SARS-CoV-2-associated. Depth was defined as the fraction of total T cells that were SARS-CoV-2-associated. Using the MIRA data, each spike-specific TCR was assigned both to the spike region to which the TCR was reactive and to a CD4 or CD8 class. Log10-transformed breadth and depth values were compared by one-way ANOVA with Sidak's multiple comparisons tests. As stored in TCRdb, this immuneACCESS dataset retains in-frame rearrangements with V and J assigned. A fraction of the clones does not appear; measured against another copy, unresolved V genes explain less than half of the discrepancy, and the remainder lacks a known reason. For V, J and clone size, that table is used; D and trimming come from the DNA. The table for this sample lists 98,000 or so clones; about 88% of them were counted only once. Together, the top ten hold 12% to 15% of the sample.

V is trimmed back by 3 bases and J by 6 bases, and the junction contains 4 bases that no gene match accounts for. The CDR3, cysteine through phenylalanine, is 15 amino acids long. The kept DNA is CDR3 alone, 45 bases in frame from the first base. The germline V gene sets CDR1 to KGHSH and CDR2 to LQKENI. Points on this clone: Its specific antigen is unknown. No base quality information exists; no much larger clone differs at one position.

The label giving this sample's time point can be read as: about 28 days (+/-7) after the second vaccine dose. AZD1222 recipients with second doses at about 4 weeks or about 12 weeks were pooled, because spike-specific TCR depth and breadth did not differ between schedules. Samples from vaccinated people were obtained from the UK trials COV001 and COV002, which included a single-blind randomized controlled phase 2/3 trial of AZD1222 (ChAdOx1 nCoV-19) in healthy adults. For TCRbeta chain sequencing, PBMC samples were collected from trial participants at day 0 and at day 28 after the second dose. This TCR was sampled from an adult who received the AZD1222 COVID-19 vaccine. The material was peripheral blood, obtained 28 days after the second AZD1222 dose. The chain is assembled from TRBV18 and TRBJ2-4, with 11 middle bases fitting TRBD1. Read as DNA, the sequence is TGTGCCAGCTCACCCGGGGACAGGGGGATAAACATTCAGTACTTC. This is translated as CASSPGDRGINIQYF.